The entry below describes one T cell receptor beta chain. Its target is not known. Other DNA variants within this sample encode the same CDR3. The data belong to a study of cytomegalovirus exposure and HLA in healthy donors. Overall study results and limits: HLA alleles were associated with around 17,000 TCR beta sequences in a later analysis at 0.05 false discovery rate. Within an earlier analysis, most TCR beta V segments proved productive either about 87% or about 30% of the time. Many donors carried some public TCRs, although rarity characterized most TCR sequences.

The PCR was carried out with 60 Vbeta primers and 13 Jbeta primers. The protocol was immunoSEQ multiplex PCR, while the TCRdb copy is restricted to in-frame clones and leaves out a portion. Of around 110,000 clones listed, around 80% were seen once; the top ten hold 20% to 25%. V was shortened by 5 bases and J by 0 bases, with 11 bases between the two germline ends. The germline V gene encodes CDR1 WSHSY and CDR2 SAAADI. The CDR3 runs 14 residues. The chain joins TRBV10-2 to TRBJ2-7; perhaps TRBD1 as D (6 bases). Sequencing used PBMCs. The clonotype was recovered from a man aged 25 to 45 in good health and CMV-seropositive. The CDR3 region is CASSLTGVSYEQYF. DNA for the CDR3: TGCGCCAGCAGTTTGACAGGTGTCTCCTACGAGCAGTACTTC.